One and the same sample provided the 17 T cell receptor beta chains below, sequenced in a study of CD8+ T cells in alopecia areata. RNA, once extracted, was reverse transcribed into cDNA for use as the sequencing template. Sequencing was performed with immunoSEQ multiplex PCR; in TCRdb, only in-frame clones are kept and a portion is missing. This table has some 240,000 clones, more than 45% appearing once. As to treatment: oral pan-JAK inhibitor, 5-10 mg twice daily. Sequencing was performed on CD4+ T cells sorted from blood, taken at week 4, from a patient treated with tofacitinib. These receptors were collected from a human donor with alopecia areata.

This clone was counted only a few times. This rearrangement joins TRBV30 to TRBJ1-2; 10 bases line up with TRBD1. Germline assignment: CDR1 GTSNPN and CDR2 SVGIG (reference sequence). The CDR3 is 14 residues long. Unmatched junction bases numbered 7, after V lost 2 bases and J lost 7 bases. CDR3 in DNA: TGTGCCTGGAGTCCGGGACAGGGGAGAGGTGGCTACACCTTC. As protein: CAWSPGQGRGGYTF.

The chain has TRBV7-9 and TRBJ1-1, with D unresolved. The CDR3 covers 13 residues. V was cut by 2 bases and J by 1 base, with 5 bases left in between. Germline values: CDR1 SEHNR, CDR2 FQNEAQ (reference sequence). The CDR3 loop reads CASSLQENTEAFF. The CDR3 nucleotides read TGTGCCAGCAGCTTACAGGAGAACACTGAAGCTTTCTTT.

J is TRBJ2-6 and V is TRBV30; D remains ambiguous. CDR1 and CDR2 from the germline V gene are GTSNPN and SVGIG (reference sequence). The V end lost 0 bases, the J end lost 0 bases, and 9 bases lay between the germline ends. CDR3 size: 16 residues. Here the CDR3 DNA reads TGTGCCTGGAGTGTACTTTCGGGCTCTGGGGCCAACGTCCTGACTTTC. This translates into CAWSVLSGSGANVLTF.

Here the CDR3 reads CSATQRGGGDGELFF. For the CDR3, the DNA is TGCAGCGCTACCCAGCGGGGGGGCGGAGACGGGGAGCTGTTTTTT. The J gene is TRBJ2-2, the V gene TRBV29-1; TRBD2 matches at 10 bases. This CDR3 is built from 15 residues. The J segment lost 7 bases and the V segment lost 7 bases, leaving 12 bases of the junction unmatched. The germline V gene has CDR1 SQVTM and CDR2 ANQGSEA.

This clone is medium-sized (0.01 to 0.1%). The chain links TRBV5-6 to TRBJ1-3, with 7 bases aligning to TRBD1. The CDR3 is 17 residues long. Germline V CDR1 and CDR2: SGHDT, YYEEEE. The V gene end was trimmed by 2 bases and the J gene end by 0 bases; junction bases not matched to a gene: 8. The CDR3 nucleotides are TGTGCCAGCAGCTTCGCTCCGGGACAGATCTCTGGAAACACCATATATTTT. Amino acid sequence: CASSFAPGQISGNTIYF.

This clone was counted only a few times. The chain combines TRBV7-2 with TRBJ2-5, with D unclear. The CDR3 is made up of 11 amino acids. Germline V CDR1 and CDR2: SGHTA, FQGNSA. The V end lost 4 bases, the J end lost 3 bases, and 3 bases lay between the germline ends. As DNA, the CDR3 is TGTGCCAGCAGCTCGAAAGAGACCCAGTACTTC. It specifies CASSSKETQYF. Together with reference TRBV7-2 and TRBJ2-5, the CDR3 gives the full variable domain: GAGVSQSPSNKVTEKGKDVELRCDPISGHTALYWYRQSLGQGLEFLIYFQGNSAPDKSGLPSDRFSAERTGGSVSTLTIQRTQQEDSAVYLCASSSKETQYFGPGTRLLVL.

The chain joins TRBV29-1 to TRBJ2-3, with D perhaps TRBD2 (5 bases). The CDR3 consists of 15 residues. Germline V gene data show CDR1 as SQVTM and CDR2 as ANQGSEA. V was pared by 7 bases and J by 0 bases, with 17 bases between. The CDR3 reads CSAREGAPSTDTQYF. As DNA, the CDR3 is TGCAGCGCCCGAGAGGGAGCTCCGAGCACAGATACGCAGTATTTT.

The chain joins TRBV1 to TRBJ1-1. TRBV1 is a pseudogene segment. This CDR3 spans 14 amino acids. DNA of the CDR3: TGCACCAGCAGCGGGGAATACAGAGACACTGAAGCTTTCTTT. It yields the protein CTSSGEYRDTEAFF.

The chain has TRBV5-6 and TRBJ1-2; D unresolved. V gave up 4 bases and J gave up 2 bases, with 12 bases separating them. Per germline, CDR1 SGHDT and CDR2 YYEEEE. This CDR3 contains 14 residues. The CDR3 here is CASSPGGLNYGYTF. The CDR3 bases are TGTGCCAGCAGCCCGGGAGGACTGAACTATGGCTACACCTTC.

The J gene is TRBJ1-2, the V gene TRBV30, with a tentative D call TRBD1 (6 bases). CDR3 length: 13 residues. CDR1 and CDR2 (germline): GTSNPN, SVGIG (reference sequence). V dropped 0 bases and J dropped 8 bases, with 13 bases sitting between them. The CDR3 sequence: CAWSVIAGVGYTF. The DNA for the CDR3 is TGTGCCTGGAGTGTAATTGCAGGGGTCGGCTACACCTTC. The entire variable domain, with the rest obtained from reference TRBV30 and TRBJ1-2, is as follows: SQTIHQWPATLVQPVGSPLSLECTVEGTSNPNLYWYRQAAGRGLQLLFYSVGIGQISSEVPQNLSASRPQDRQFILSSKKLLLSDSGFYLCAWSVIAGVGYTFGSGTRLTVV.

This clone was seen more than once but under ten times. This chain joins TRBV7-2 and TRBJ2-7; 8 bases align to TRBD1. The CDR3 consists of 15 residues. V gave up 4 bases and J gave up 2 bases; unmatched junction bases: 7. Germline loops: CDR1 SGHTA, CDR2 FQGNSA. CDR3 DNA sequence: TGTGCCAGCAGCTCCCGAGGGACAGGAGCCTACGAGCAGTACTTC. Amino acids: CASSSRGTGAYEQYF.

This clone was picked up one time. CDR3 loop: CASSQEWGNTEAFF. CDR3 sequence (DNA): TGCGCCAGCAGCCAAGAGTGGGGGAACACTGAAGCTTTCTTT. The gene calls are TRBV4-3 and TRBJ1-1; no reliable D call. In germline, CDR1 is LGHNA, CDR2 YSLEER. The CDR3 runs to 14 residues. V was clipped by 0 bases and J by 1 base, with 6 bases between them.

The chain is built from TRBV6-1 and TRBJ2-4; weak D call: TRBD2 (6 bases). Germline V gene data show CDR1 as MNHNS and CDR2 as SASEGT. This CDR3 comprises 17 residues. V lost 2 bases and J lost 0, with 14 bases in between. The CDR3 spells CASSEMEGALAKNIQYF. The CDR3, as DNA: TGTGCCAGCAGTGAAATGGAGGGAGCCCTAGCCAAAAACATTCAGTACTTC.

This sequence joins TRBV4-3 and TRBJ1-2, with 9 positions matching TRBD1. J was trimmed by 4 bases and V by 0 bases; bases with no gene match: 3. Germline V lookup: CDR1 LGHNA, CDR2 YSLEER. The CDR3 consists of 15 residues. The CDR3 nucleotides read TGCGCCAGCAGCCAAGAGGGGACAGGGACCTATGGCTACACCTTC. Protein: CASSQEGTGTYGYTF.

This chain links TRBV25-1 with TRBJ2-1, with D perhaps matching TRBD2 (6 bases). The CDR3 is 15 residues long. Trimming shortened V by 3 bases and J by 0 bases, and 9 bases separated the two germline ends. The germline gives CDR1 MGHDK, CDR2 SYGVNS. Written as DNA, the CDR3 is TGTGCCAGCAGTGAGCGGGGTAACTCCTACAATGAGCAGTTCTTC. It translates to CASSERGNSYNEQFF.

The chain is built from TRBV5-6 and TRBJ1-6, with 9 bases fitting TRBD1. The CDR3 is made up of 14 amino acids. Trimming at V came to 2 bases and at J to 11 bases, leaving 5 bases not matched to a gene. The V gene's germline CDR1 is SGHDT and CDR2 YYEEEE. In nucleotides, the CDR3 is TGTGCCAGCAGCTTACAGGGGGCGCGTACACCCCTCCACTTT. Protein sequence: CASSLQGARTPLHF.

This sequence joins TRBV7-2 and TRBJ2-5; a weak D match, TRBD1 (6 bases). V was shortened by 8 bases and J by 3 bases, with 16 bases between the two germline ends. From germline, CDR1 is SGHTA and CDR2 FQGNSA. The CDR3 has 14 residues. The chain's CDR3 is CASSTGTQKETQYF. DNA for the CDR3: TGTGCCAGCTCCACCGGGACACAAAAAGAGACCCAGTACTTC.